The 4 T cell receptor beta chains reported below all come from one sample, sequenced in a study of blood T cells in healthy people across ages. Combining a sample-barcoded 5' primer with a J-beta primer mix, a second PCR ran for 7 to 11 cycles. MiXCR, applied by TCRdb to the 5' RACE reads, yields one record per CDR3 protein. The table has about 930,000 distinct CDR3 sequences, roughly 28% seen once. The sample was also reused in another study, on T cells of mothers and their children.

The sample comprised blood. Receptor source: a woman in her forties in good health.

The rearrangement joins TRBV12-3 or TRBV12-4 to TRBJ2-7; possible D gene TRBD1, 6 bases. Trimming removed 6 bases at V and 9 bases at J, with 18 bases between. CDR3 length equals 13 residues. This CDR3 reads CASSLSTGKGQYF. CDR3 DNA sequence: TGTGCCAGCAGCTTATCTACAGGGAAAGGGCAGTACTTC.

To note about this clonotype: This may be a read error: a much more frequent sequence differs by one nucleotide. CDR3 region: CSASCILGTDTQYF. The DNA for the CDR3 is TGCAGTGCTAGCTGTATTCTGGGAACAGATACGCAGTATTTT. The genes are TRBV20-1 and TRBJ2-3; D ambiguous. V lost 3 bases to trimming and J lost 3 bases, with 13 bases between them. CDR3 length: 14 amino acids. CDR1 is DFQATT, CDR2 SNEGSKA, per germline (reference sequence).

This clonotype occurred many times. The V gene is TRBV4-2, the J gene TRBJ2-3, with 12 bases matching TRBD2. Germline CDR1 is LGHNA and CDR2 is YNFKEQ. The CDR3 is 16 amino acids. V trimming: 1 base; J trimming: 4 bases; junction bases outside the gene matches: 3. CDR3 loop: CASSQVLAGGPDTQYF. CDR3 DNA: TGTGCCAGCAGCCAAGTTCTAGCGGGGGGGCCAGATACGCAGTATTTT.

The chain employs TRBV27 and TRBJ1-3; D ambiguous. Germline V CDR1 and CDR2: MNHEY, SMNVEV (reference sequence). V was trimmed by 6 bases and J by 6 bases, leaving 18 bases between them. CDR3 length: 15 amino acids. The CDR3 sequence: CASSPKAGVLNTIYF. The CDR3 DNA reads as TGTGCCAGCAGCCCAAAAGCCGGGGTTTTAAACACCATATATTTT.